The 22 T cell receptor beta chains in this list originate from one sample, sequenced in a study of human T cells and chemical hapten exposure. Time point of the sample: pre-sensitization, week 0. The treatment was: therapeutic diphenylcyclopropenone sensitization with weekly scalp DPC. TCRdb re-called the RACE reads with MiXCR, one entry per CDR3 protein. The table has fewer than 200,000 distinct CDR3 sequences, almost 30% seen once. Sequenced here: whole blood, sampled in connection with sensitization to the hapten diphenylcyclopropenone (DPC). The receptor set was obtained from a woman aged 25-40 years with alopecia areata. Some clones in this sample may be carry-over from other donors' samples.

In this sample, this clonotype turned up a few times. The CDR3 loop reads CASSALRNTEAFF. The CDR3 DNA is TGTGCCAGCAGCGCCCTTAGGAACACTGAAGCTTTCTTT. The chain links TRBV7-2 to TRBJ1-1; no clear D. The length of the CDR3 is 13 residues. V was pared by 5 bases and J by 1 base, with 8 bases between. Looked up from germline, CDR1 is SGHTA and CDR2 is FQGNSA.

The chain is built from TRBV28 and TRBJ1-2, with 7 nucleotides matching TRBD1. CDR3 length equals 12 residues. The ends lost 6 bases at V and 4 bases at J; junction bases unmatched: 2. CDR1 is MDHEN, CDR2 SYDVKM, per germline. CDR3 sequence: CASRTGIYGYTF. DNA for the CDR3: TGTGCCAGCAGGACAGGGATCTATGGCTACACCTTC.

The V and J genes are TRBV5-1 and TRBJ2-5; no firm D call. CDR1 is SGHRS, CDR2 YFSETQ, per germline. The CDR3 length is 14 residues. Trimming removed 7 bases at V and 3 bases at J, with 16 bases between. CDR3 bases: TGCGCCAGCCGCATAGGACGGCTCGAAGAGACCCAGTACTTC. This translates into CASRIGRLEETQYF.

V usage is TRBV10-2 and J usage is TRBJ2-2; 10 nucleotides align to TRBD2. The CDR3 covers 17 residues. The J segment lost 4 bases and the V segment lost 0 bases, leaving 5 bases of the junction unmatched. CDR1 is WSHSY and CDR2 is SAAADI in the germline V gene. The CDR3 protein is CASSESKLAGPTGELFF. For the CDR3, the DNA is TGCGCCAGCAGTGAGTCGAAACTAGCGGGGCCCACCGGGGAGCTGTTTTTT.

This clonotype was picked up a small number of times. The genes are TRBV5-1 and TRBJ2-4; the match to TRBD2 covers 11 bases. V gave up 6 bases and J gave up 5 bases; unmatched junction bases: 1. This CDR3 has 13 amino acids. Germline CDR1 and CDR2: SGHRS and YFSETQ. DNA of the CDR3: TGCGCCAGCAAGACTAGCGGGGAAAACATTCAGTACTTC. The encoded protein is CASKTSGENIQYF. The full variable domain, rest sourced from reference TRBV5-1 and TRBJ2-4, is KAGVTQTPRYLIKTRGQQVTLSCSPISGHRSVSWYQQTPGQGLQFLFEYFSETQRNKGNFPGRFSGRQFSNSRSEMNVSTLELGDSALYLCASKTSGENIQYFGAGTRLSVL.

This chain links TRBV10-3 with TRBJ2-5, with 8 bases fitting TRBD2. V trimming: 4 bases; J trimming: 2 bases; junction bases outside the gene matches: 3. Looked up from germline, CDR1 is ENHRY and CDR2 is SYGVKD. The CDR3 runs to 14 residues. The CDR3 sequence: CAISASGGQETQYF. The DNA for the CDR3 is TGTGCCATCAGTGCCAGCGGGGGTCAAGAGACCCAGTACTTC.

This clonotype appeared a few times. The chain carries TRBV7-2 and TRBJ1-1, with a possible D match to TRBD1 (5 bases). This CDR3 spans 13 amino acids. Germline V gene lookup returns CDR1 SGHTA and CDR2 FQGNSA. The germline V and J ends were trimmed by 5 bases and 12 bases, with 19 bases remaining between them. The CDR3 DNA is TGTGCCAGCAGCCAGAGGGACGGGATCGGGACTTTCTTT. Translated, it gives CASSQRDGIGTFF.

The V gene is TRBV27, the J gene TRBJ1-2; 7 nucleotides align to TRBD1. With 3 bases clipped from V and 5 bases from J, the junction kept 6 bases outside the gene matches. Per germline, CDR1 MNHEY and CDR2 SMNVEV (reference sequence). This CDR3 contains 14 residues. The CDR3 bases are TGTGCCAGCAGTTTGAGGTCAGGGGGGTATGGCTACACCTTC. This gives the protein CASSLRSGGYGYTF.

The chain couples TRBV7-3 to TRBJ1-3; 11 bases fit TRBD1. V lost 5 bases to trimming and J lost 4 bases; unmatched junction nucleotides: 13. The CDR3 consists of 18 residues. Germline V lookup: CDR1 SGHTA, CDR2 FQGTGA. Here the CDR3 reads CASSTRTGGRCLGNTIYF. The CDR3 DNA follows: TGTGCCAGCAGCACTCGGACAGGGGGCAGGTGTCTAGGAAACACCATATATTTT.

The J gene is TRBJ2-3, the V gene TRBV29-1; 10 bases agree with TRBD2. The CDR3 extends over 17 amino acids. The trim removed 1 base at V and 3 bases at J, leaving 10 bases unmatched. Germline V gene data show CDR1 as SQVTM and CDR2 as ANQGSEA. CDR3 amino acids: CSVEVLASGSGTDTQYF. CDR3 in DNA: TGCAGCGTTGAAGTATTGGCTAGCGGGAGTGGAACAGATACGCAGTATTTT.

This chain joins TRBV4-2 and TRBJ2-2; D gene ambiguous. Germline CDR1 reads LGHNA; CDR2 reads YNFKEQ. This CDR3 is built from 13 residues. The V and J ends lost 6 bases and 1 base respectively, with 6 bases between them. Here the CDR3 DNA reads TGTGCCAGCAGTCAACGGAACACCGGGGAGCTGTTTTTT. Amino acid sequence: CASSQRNTGELFF.

This sequence joins TRBV7-6 and TRBJ2-2; 7 bases align to TRBD1. Germline CDR1 and CDR2: SGHVS and FNYEAQ. The CDR3 totals 16 residues. Germline trimming cut 1 base from V and 1 base from J; bases unmatched to any gene: 3. CDR3 amino acids: CASSLVTGENTGELFF. The CDR3 DNA follows: TGTGCCAGCAGCTTAGTCACAGGGGAGAACACCGGGGAGCTGTTTTTT.

J is TRBJ2-1 and V is TRBV28; no definite D call. The CDR3 covers 16 residues. With 5 bases removed from V and 3 bases from J, the gap between germline ends came to 17 bases. CDR1 and CDR2 (germline): MDHEN, SYDVKM. CDR3 loop: CASSPRLRPFYNEQFF. In nucleotides, the CDR3 is TGTGCCAGCAGTCCTCGGCTCCGACCCTTCTACAATGAGCAGTTCTTC.

The sample holds a few counts of this clonotype. The chain combines TRBV29-1 with TRBJ1-2, with TRBD1 matching over 7 bases. The trim removed 4 bases at V and 8 bases at J, leaving 13 bases unmatched. Germline CDR1 reads SQVTM; CDR2 reads ANQGSEA. CDR3 length: 14 residues. The CDR3 sequence: CSVARDSSLRGYTF. CDR3 nucleotides: TGCAGCGTTGCCCGGGACAGCAGTTTGAGAGGCTACACCTTC.

The table lists this clonotype with a few counts. V and J are TRBV12-3 or TRBV12-4 and TRBJ2-7; D is possibly TRBD2 (6 bases). This CDR3 is 14 amino acids long. Trimming took off 1 base at V and 6 bases at J, with 13 bases between the two ends. The CDR3 region is CASSLVSSEGEQYF. The DNA of the CDR3 is TGTGCCAGCAGTTTAGTGTCTAGCGAAGGCGAGCAGTACTTC.

This clonotype was counted many times. The chain carries TRBV28 and TRBJ1-5; 7 bases match TRBD1. V lost 7 bases to trimming and J lost 5 bases; unmatched junction nucleotides: 8. In germline, CDR1 is MDHEN, CDR2 SYDVKM. The CDR3 length is 14 residues. CDR3: CASNPDRADQPQHF. The CDR3 DNA reads as TGTGCCAGCAATCCCGACAGGGCAGATCAGCCCCAGCATTTT.

The chain is built from TRBV2 and TRBJ2-7; 7 positions agree with TRBD2. The CDR3 consists of 11 residues. With 5 bases clipped from V and 7 bases from J, the junction kept 2 bases outside the gene matches. CDR1 is SNHLY and CDR2 is FYNNEI in the germline V gene. The CDR3 protein is CASSFGGEQYF. The CDR3 DNA follows: TGTGCCAGCAGTTTCGGGGGGGAGCAGTACTTC.

This sequence joins TRBV7-2 and TRBJ1-1; D is uncertain. Trimming stripped 0 bases from V and 4 bases from J, with 12 bases between. The CDR3 covers 15 residues. The germline V gene encodes CDR1 SGHTA and CDR2 FQGNSA. CDR3 DNA sequence: TGTGCCAGCAGCTTAGCCGGACGGCCCGGCACTGAAGCTTTCTTT. Translation: CASSLAGRPGTEAFF.

This clonotype was seen a few times. The chain carries TRBV5-1 and TRBJ2-2; 9 positions agree with TRBD1. The CDR3 spans 16 residues. The germline CDR1 and CDR2 sequences are SGHRS and YFSETQ. V trimming: 0 bases; J trimming: 6 bases; junction bases outside the gene matches: 6. Written as DNA, the CDR3 is TGCGCCAGCAGCTTGGAAGTACAGGGGGCAGCCGGGGAGCTGTTTTTT. Protein product: CASSLEVQGAAGELFF.

There are a few counts of this clonotype. The chain combines TRBV18 with TRBJ2-7; 9 nucleotides align to TRBD1. This CDR3 spans 15 amino acids. Unmatched junction bases numbered 6, after V lost 4 bases and J lost 2 bases. Per the germline V gene, CDR1 is KGHSH and CDR2 is LQKENI. The CDR3 sequence: CASSHSTGGTYEQYF. The CDR3 nucleotides read TGTGCCAGCTCACACTCGACAGGGGGTACCTACGAGCAGTACTTC.

The gene calls are TRBV7-2 and TRBJ2-1; 9 nucleotides match TRBD2. Looked up from germline, CDR1 is SGHTA and CDR2 is FQGNSA. V lost 4 bases to trimming and J lost 5 bases; unmatched junction nucleotides: 12. CDR3 length equals 17 residues. This CDR3 reads CASSSQIRLAANNEQFF. The CDR3 DNA follows: TGTGCCAGCAGCTCCCAAATCCGACTAGCGGCTAACAATGAGCAGTTCTTC.

This clonotype was counted a few times. As DNA, the CDR3 is TGTGCCAGCAGCAAATCGGTCAGGGGTCTAACCTACGAGCAGTACTTC. This codes for CASSKSVRGLTYEQYF. The gene calls are TRBV21-1 and TRBJ2-7; the DNA was not compared with TRBD1, the D call given in the table. TRBV21-1 is an annotated pseudogene. The CDR3 has 16 residues.